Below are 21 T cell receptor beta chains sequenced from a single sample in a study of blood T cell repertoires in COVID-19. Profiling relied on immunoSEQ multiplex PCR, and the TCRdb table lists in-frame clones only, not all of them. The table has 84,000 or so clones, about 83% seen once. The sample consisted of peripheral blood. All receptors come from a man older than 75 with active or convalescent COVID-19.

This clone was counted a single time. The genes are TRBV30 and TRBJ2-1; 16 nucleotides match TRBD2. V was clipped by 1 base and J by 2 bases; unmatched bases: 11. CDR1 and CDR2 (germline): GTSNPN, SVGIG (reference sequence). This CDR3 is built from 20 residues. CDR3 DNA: TGTGCCTGGAGTGGGCCGGGACTAGCGGGAGGGCCAGGGACCTACAATGAGCAGTTCTTC. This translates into CAWSGPGLAGGPGTYNEQFF. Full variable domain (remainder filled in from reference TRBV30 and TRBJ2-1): SQTIHQWPATLVQPVGSPLSLECTVEGTSNPNLYWYRQAAGRGLQLLFYSVGIGQISSEVPQNLSASRPQDRQFILSSKKLLLSDSGFYLCAWSGPGLAGGPGTYNEQFFGPGTRLTVL.

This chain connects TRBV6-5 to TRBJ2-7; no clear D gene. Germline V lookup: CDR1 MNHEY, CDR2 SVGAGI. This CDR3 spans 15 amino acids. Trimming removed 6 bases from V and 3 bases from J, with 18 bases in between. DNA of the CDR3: TGTGCCAGCAGACCCCCCCTCACGACATTCTACGAGCAGTACTTC. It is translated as CASRPPLTTFYEQYF.

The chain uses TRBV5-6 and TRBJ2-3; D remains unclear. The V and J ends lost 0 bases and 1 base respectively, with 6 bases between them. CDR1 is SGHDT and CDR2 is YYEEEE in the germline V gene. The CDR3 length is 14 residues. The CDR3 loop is CASSLVGRTDTQYF. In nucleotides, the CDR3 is TGTGCCAGCAGCTTGGTGGGCCGCACAGATACGCAGTATTTT.

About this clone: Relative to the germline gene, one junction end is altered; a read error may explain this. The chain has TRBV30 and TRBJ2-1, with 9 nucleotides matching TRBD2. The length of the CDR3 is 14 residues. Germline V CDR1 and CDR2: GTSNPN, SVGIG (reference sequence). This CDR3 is CAWSVLGLAGSRVF. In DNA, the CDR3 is TGTGCCTGGAGTGTACTTGGGCTAGCGGGGTCCCGGGTCTTC.

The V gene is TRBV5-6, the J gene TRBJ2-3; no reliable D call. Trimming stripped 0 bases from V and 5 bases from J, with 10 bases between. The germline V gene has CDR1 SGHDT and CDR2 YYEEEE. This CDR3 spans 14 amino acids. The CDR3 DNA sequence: TGTGCCAGCAGCTTGGGAGGTTCCGGAGATACGCAGTATTTT. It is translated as CASSLGGSGDTQYF. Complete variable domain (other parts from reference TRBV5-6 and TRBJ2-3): DAGVTQSPTHLIKTRGQQVTLRCSPKSGHDTVSWYQQALGQGPQFIFQYYEEEERQRGNFPDRFSGHQFPNYSSELNVNALLLGDSALYLCASSLGGSGDTQYFGPGTRLTVL.

The CDR3 loop reads CAWSVQTTNSPLHF. The CDR3 nucleotides read TGTGCCTGGAGTGTTCAGACTACTAATTCACCCCTCCACTTT. This chain links TRBV30 with TRBJ1-6, with D uncertain. Trimming took off 0 bases at V and 6 bases at J, with 9 bases between the two ends. This CDR3 region has 14 residues. Germline CDR1 GTSNPN, CDR2 SVGIG (reference sequence).

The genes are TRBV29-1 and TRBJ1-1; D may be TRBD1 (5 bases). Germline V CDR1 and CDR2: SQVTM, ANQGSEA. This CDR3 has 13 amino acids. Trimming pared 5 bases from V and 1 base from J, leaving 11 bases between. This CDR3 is CSVSRTTNTEAFF. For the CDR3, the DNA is TGCAGCGTTTCCCGGACAACGAACACTGAAGCTTTCTTT.

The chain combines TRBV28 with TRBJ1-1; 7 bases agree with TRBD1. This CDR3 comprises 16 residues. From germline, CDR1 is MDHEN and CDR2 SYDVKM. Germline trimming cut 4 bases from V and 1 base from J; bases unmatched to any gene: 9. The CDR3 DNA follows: TGTGCCAGCAGTTCCCCCGGGGACAGCCCGAACACTGAAGCTTTCTTT. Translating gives CASSSPGDSPNTEAFF.

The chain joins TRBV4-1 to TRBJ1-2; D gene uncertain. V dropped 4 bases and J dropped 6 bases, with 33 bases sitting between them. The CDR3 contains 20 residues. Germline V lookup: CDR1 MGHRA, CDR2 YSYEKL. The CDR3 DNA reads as TGCGCCAGCAGCCCCGACCCCGGGGAGGCACCTAAACCTCTCGGCGATGGCTACACCTTC. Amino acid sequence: CASSPDPGEAPKPLGDGYTF.

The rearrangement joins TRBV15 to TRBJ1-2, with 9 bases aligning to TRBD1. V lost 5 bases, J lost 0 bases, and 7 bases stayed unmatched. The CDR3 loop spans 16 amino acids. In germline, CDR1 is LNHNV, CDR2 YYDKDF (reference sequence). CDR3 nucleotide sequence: TGTGCCACCAGCCTTGGACAGGGGTTAACTAACTATGGCTACACCTTC. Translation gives CATSLGQGLTNYGYTF.

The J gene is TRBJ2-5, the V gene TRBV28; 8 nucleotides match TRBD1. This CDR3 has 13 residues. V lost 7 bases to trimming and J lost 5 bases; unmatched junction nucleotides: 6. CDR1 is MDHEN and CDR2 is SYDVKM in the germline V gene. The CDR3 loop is CASKTGGRETQYF. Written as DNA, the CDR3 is TGTGCCAGCAAAACAGGGGGGAGGGAGACCCAGTACTTC.

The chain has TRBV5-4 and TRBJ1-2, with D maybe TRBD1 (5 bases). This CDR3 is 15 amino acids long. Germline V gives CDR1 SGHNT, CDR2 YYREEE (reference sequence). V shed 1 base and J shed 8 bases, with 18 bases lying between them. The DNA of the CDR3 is TGTGCCAGCAGCTTGCCGTTAGGGGTAGTAGAAGGCTACACCTTC. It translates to CASSLPLGVVEGYTF.

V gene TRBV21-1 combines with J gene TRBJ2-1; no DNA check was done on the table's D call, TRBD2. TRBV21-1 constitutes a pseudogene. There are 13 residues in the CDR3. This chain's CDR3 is CASSAHEGNEQFF. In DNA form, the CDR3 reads TGTGCCAGCAGCGCCCACGAGGGCAATGAGCAGTTCTTC.

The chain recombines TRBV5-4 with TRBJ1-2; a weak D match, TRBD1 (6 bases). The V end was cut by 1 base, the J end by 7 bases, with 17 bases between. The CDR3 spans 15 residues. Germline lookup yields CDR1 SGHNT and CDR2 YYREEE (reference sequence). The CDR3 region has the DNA TGTGCCAGCAGCTTGCTGGGTGCAGGGGCCCTTGGCTACACCTTC. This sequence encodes CASSLLGAGALGYTF.

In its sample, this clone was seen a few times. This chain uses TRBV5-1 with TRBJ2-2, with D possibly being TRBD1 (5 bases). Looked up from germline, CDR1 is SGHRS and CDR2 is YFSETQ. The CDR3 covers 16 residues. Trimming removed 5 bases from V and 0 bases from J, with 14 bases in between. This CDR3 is CASSRGQTTNTGELFF. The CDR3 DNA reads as TGCGCCAGCAGTAGGGGTCAGACAACGAACACCGGGGAGCTGTTTTTT.

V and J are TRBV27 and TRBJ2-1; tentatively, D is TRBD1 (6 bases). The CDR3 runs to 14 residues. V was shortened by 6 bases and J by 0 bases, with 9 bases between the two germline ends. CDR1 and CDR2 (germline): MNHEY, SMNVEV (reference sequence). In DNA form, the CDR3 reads TGTGCCAGCAGAGGACAGTACTCCTACAATGAGCAGTTCTTC. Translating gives CASRGQYSYNEQFF.

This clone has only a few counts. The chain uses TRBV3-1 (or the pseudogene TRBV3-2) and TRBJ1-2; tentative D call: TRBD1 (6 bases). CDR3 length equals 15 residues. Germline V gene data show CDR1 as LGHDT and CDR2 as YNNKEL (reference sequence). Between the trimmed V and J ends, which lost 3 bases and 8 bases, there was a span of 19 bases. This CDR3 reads CASSQALTGSMGYTF. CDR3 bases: TGTGCCAGCAGCCAGGCTCTCACAGGGAGCATGGGCTACACCTTC.

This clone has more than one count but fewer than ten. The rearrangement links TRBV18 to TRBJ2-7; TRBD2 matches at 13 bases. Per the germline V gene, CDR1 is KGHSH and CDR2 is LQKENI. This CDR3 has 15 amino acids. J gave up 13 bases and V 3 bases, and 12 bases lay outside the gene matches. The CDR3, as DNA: TGTGCCAGCTCACCCGCGAGGACTAGCGGGAGTGTCAGTTACTTC. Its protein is CASSPARTSGSVSYF. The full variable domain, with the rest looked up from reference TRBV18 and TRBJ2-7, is NAGVMQNPRHLVRRRGQEARLRCSPMKGHSHVYWYRQLPEEGLKFMVYLQKENIIDESGMPKERFSAEFPKEGPSILRIQQVVRGDSAAYFCASSPARTSGSVSYFGPGTRLTVT.

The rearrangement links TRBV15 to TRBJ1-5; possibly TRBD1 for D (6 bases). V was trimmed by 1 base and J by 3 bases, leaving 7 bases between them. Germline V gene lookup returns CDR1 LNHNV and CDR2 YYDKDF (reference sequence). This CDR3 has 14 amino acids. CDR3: CATSRGTVNQPQHF. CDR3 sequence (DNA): TGTGCCACCAGCAGAGGGACAGTCAATCAGCCCCAGCATTTT.

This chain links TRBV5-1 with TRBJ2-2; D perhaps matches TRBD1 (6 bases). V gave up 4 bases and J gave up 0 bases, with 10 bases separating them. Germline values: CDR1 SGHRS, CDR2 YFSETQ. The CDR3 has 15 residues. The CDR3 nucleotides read TGCGCCAGCAGCCCGCAGGGGTCGAACACCGGGGAGCTGTTTTTT. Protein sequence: CASSPQGSNTGELFF.

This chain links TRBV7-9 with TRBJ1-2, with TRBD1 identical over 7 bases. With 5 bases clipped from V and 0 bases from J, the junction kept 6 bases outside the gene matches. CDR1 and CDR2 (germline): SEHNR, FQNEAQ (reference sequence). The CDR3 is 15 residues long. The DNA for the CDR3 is TGTGCCAGCAGCCCAGGACAGGCCCCTAACTATGGCTACACCTTC. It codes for CASSPGQAPNYGYTF.